Reported below is one T cell receptor (beta chain). No antigen is known for it. Base-call qualities are not available, and no considerably larger clone is one nucleotide away. This specimen comes from a study of a mutant IDH1 vaccine in newly diagnosed glioma (dated by TCRdb to the early 2020s). For the study in its entirety: Vaccination started 4-6 weeks after radiotherapy alone, or was given together with temozolomide cycles in the groups whose treatment included chemotherapy. Of the roughly 33 treated patients, approximately 62% were male and around 40% were female, and a mean age of about 37 years was recorded. Before enrollment, most patients had been given radiochemotherapy with temozolomide as standard therapy, while the rest had received either radiotherapy alone or temozolomide alone. The week-35 safety follow-up was designated visit V12, and the week-47 end of study was designated visit V13. Peripheral blood was drawn at six visits: V03 (baseline), V05, V07, V10, V12 and V13. Longitudinal TCRB deep sequencing was done for about two dozen treated patients, wherever samples were available for exploratory analyses. The paper's findings and limits, for the study overall: Pseudoprogression seemed to be unrelated to changes in the top peripheral T cell clonotypes found by TCRB sequencing. PBMC samples for TCRB deep sequencing were selected based on availability. Across multiple MHC alleles, vaccine-induced immune responses were seen in 85% to 95% of patients. The authors stated that sample limitations prevented analyses of patient blood samples from being reproduced.

In the paper's terms, the time point label means: week 35, safety follow-up. Each vaccine dose was 300 ug of a 20-mer mutant IDH1 peptide in Montanide, given subcutaneously with topical imiquimod. Eight vaccinations were administered to patients in weeks 1, 3, 5, 7, 11, 15, 19 and 23, corresponding to visits V03 through V10. The donors had newly diagnosed IDH1-mutant astrocytomas of WHO grade 3 or 4 that showed loss of nuclear ATRX. The samples were drawn from NOA16, a multicentre, single-arm, open-label phase I trial in Germany that tested a mutant IDH1 peptide vaccine in humans for the first time. Genomic DNA for TCRB sequencing was extracted from EDTA blood using the DNeasy Blood and Tissue Kit. Library prep was done by the immunoSEQ multiplex PCR assay. The hsTCRB Kit was used according to the manufacturer's protocol to amplify rearranged TCR beta chain sequences. Sequencing of TCRB libraries was carried out on an Illumina MiSeq. Turning to the authors' computational methods: The kit vendor's proprietary platform handled demultiplexing, trimming and gene mapping. TCRdb stores this immuneACCESS table with in-frame sequences only. Part of the clones is absent; in the studies checked, under half of the shortfall reflects unresolved V genes, and no reason is known for the rest. V and J calls and clone size are given by that table; D and trimming were obtained from the DNA. The sample contains 30,000 or so clones, roughly 77% of them found a single time. Roughly 3.2% of the sample lies in the top ten.

Sequencing used PBMCs, obtained from a glioma patient whose treatment included an IDH1 peptide vaccine. The receptor was isolated from a man aged 35 to 55 with glioma. Some clones in this sample may be carry-over from other donors' samples.

The CDR3 has the sequence CASTGQDNQPQHF. The sequenced DNA: TGTGCCAGCACAGGACAGGACAATCAGCCCCAGCATTTT. The sequence links TRBV2 to TRBJ1-5; 7 middle bases align to TRBD1. From the germline V gene, CDR1 is SNHLY and CDR2 is FYNNEI. From cysteine to phenylalanine, the CDR3 is 13 amino acids long. Of all the DNA, just the CDR3 is kept, 39 bases in frame from base 1. The junction shows trimming of 7 bases on V and 3 bases on J, and the gene matches do not reach 3 bases of it.